This TCR beta chain was documented in a study of cytomegalovirus exposure and HLA in healthy donors. General study results and limits: When presence/absence was analysed, sequencing depth was taken to be roughly uniform across donors. Among TCR sequences, most were rare, though some public TCRs appeared in many donors. The study designated 150 or so TCR beta chains cytomegalovirus-associated. A few CMV-associated chains were confirmed in vitro to be specific for CMV antigens.

This clone was observed a handful of times. The antigen is not known. The germline V gene has CDR1 MNHNS and CDR2 SASEGT. CDR3 length: 16 residues. V was pared by 4 bases and J by 5 bases, with 9 bases of the junction left unmatched. A multiplex PCR was run with 60 Vbeta primers and 13 Jbeta primers. TCRdb keeps only in-frame clones here, not all; method: immunoSEQ multiplex PCR. The data hold 100,000 to 150,000 clones, with around 80% observed a single time. The chain is built from TRBV6-1 and TRBJ2-1; TRBD1 matches 9 bases. Sequencing input: PBMCs. The receptor was derived from a woman aged 18-29 years in good health and CMV-seropositive. This CDR3 is CASSGLPGQGDNEQFF. CDR3 nucleotides: TGTGCCAGCAGTGGACTGCCGGGACAGGGCGACAATGAGCAGTTCTTC.